These T cell receptor beta chains were read from a single sample in a study of beta chain features in type 1 diabetes. Using immunoSEQ multiplex PCR, the repertoire was profiled, and TCRdb retains in-frame clones only, with some absent. The sample has 160,000 or so clones; about 9% are singletons. The sequencing input was central memory CD4+ T cells from blood. Receptors originate from a woman aged 25 to 39 with type 1 diabetes. CDR3s include the opening cysteine and the closing phenylalanine or tryptophan. A D gene is named only where the DNA matches it firmly. Clone sizes are given selectively: once, few, many, or a class where the clone is expanded.

clone_size: -; d_call: TRBD1; j_call: TRBJ1-2; v_call: TRBV2; cdr3_nt: TGTGCCAGCAGCCAAGCGAGAGACAGGGACGGCTACACCTTC; cdr3_aa: CASSQARDRDGYTF
clone_size: -; d_call: TRBD2; j_call: TRBJ2-1; v_call: TRBV4-1; cdr3_nt: TGCGCCAGCAGCCAAGATTCGGGCGGGAGGGTCCACAATGAGCAGTTCTTC; cdr3_aa: CASSQDSGGRVHNEQFF
clone_size: -; d_call: TRBD1; j_call: TRBJ1-5; v_call: TRBV19; cdr3_nt: TGTGCCAGTAATCTGGACAGGGATGGGCCCCAGCATTTT; cdr3_aa: CASNLDRDGPQHF
clone_size: -; d_call: TRBD2; j_call: TRBJ2-1; v_call: TRBV7-2; cdr3_nt: TGTGCCAGCAGCTTAGTTGCCGGGACTAGCGGGAGGGCCTACAATGAGCAGTTCTTC; cdr3_aa: CASSLVAGTSGRAYNEQFF
clone_size: few; d_call: -; j_call: TRBJ2-2; v_call: TRBV29-1; cdr3_nt: TGCAGCGTTCGCGGACAAGGATCAGTTAGGGAGCTGTTTTTT; cdr3_aa: CSVRGQGSVRELFF
clone_size: -; d_call: -; j_call: TRBJ2-7; v_call: TRBV5-4; cdr3_nt: TGTGCCAGCAGCTTGCCGGGAGTGGGCTACGAGCAGTACTTC; cdr3_aa: CASSLPGVGYEQYF
clone_size: few; d_call: TRBD1; j_call: TRBJ1-1; v_call: TRBV30; cdr3_nt: TGTGCCTGGAGTCCAGGGACAGGCCGTGGGACTGAAGCTTTCTTT; cdr3_aa: CAWSPGTGRGTEAFF
clone_size: -; d_call: -; j_call: TRBJ2-1; v_call: TRBV18; cdr3_nt: TGTGCCAGCTCCGTAGGGGATGAGCAGTTCTTC; cdr3_aa: CASSVGDEQFF
clone_size: -; d_call: TRBD1; j_call: TRBJ1-5; v_call: TRBV2; cdr3_nt: TGTGCCAGCACCCAAGGACAGGGGAGGCAGCCCCAGCATTTT; cdr3_aa: CASTQGQGRQPQHF
clone_size: -; d_call: -; j_call: TRBJ2-7; v_call: TRBV30; cdr3_nt: TGTGCCTGGAGTGTCGCACAGGGTACCTACGAGCAGTACTTC; cdr3_aa: CAWSVAQGTYEQYF
clone_size: -; d_call: -; j_call: TRBJ2-1; v_call: TRBV1; cdr3_nt: TGCACCAGCAGCCAAGATCGCCGGGGACTAGCGGGTCCCTACAATGAGCAGTTCTTC; cdr3_aa: CTSSQDRRGLAGPYNEQFF